The present TCR beta chain was sequenced within a study of tumor-infiltrating lymphocytes in primary liver carcinoma. Across the study: The tumors ranged from about 4 to 10 cm across and fell within stage T1-T3 N0M0.

Note on this clonotype: A read error may produce the germline difference seen at one junction end.

Co-extraction of RNA and DNA was performed on about 20-32 mg of unsorted bulk tissue. Subjects presented with primary liver carcinoma managed by surgical resection. The CDR3 has 16 amino acids. The germline CDR1 and CDR2 sequences are MNHNY and SVGAGI (reference sequence). A constant-region primer primed TCR beta cDNA synthesis from roughly 500 ng of total RNA. Libraries for TCR beta were built through three nested multiplex PCR rounds, which together made up a slightly modified ARM-PCR procedure. With TRBV1-TRBV30 forward primers and a C-beta reverse primer, the first two PCR rounds were run for roughly 10 cycles each. A single record per CDR3 protein comes from TCRdb applying MiXCR to the multiplex PCR reads. The sample shows more than 70,000 distinct CDR3 sequences, roughly 69% of them seen only once.

The source of this sequence is a man between 35 and 55 years old with primary liver carcinoma and hepatitis B virus infection. Input material: tumor-adjacent normal liver tissue. The chain uses TRBV6-6 and TRBJ1-5; D gene unclear. The CDR3 sequence is CASKTGTADSNQAQHF. As DNA, the CDR3 is TGTGCCAGCAAGACGGGAACAGCCGATAGCAATCAGGCCCAGCATTTT.